These T cell receptor beta chains were read from a single sample in a study of CD8+ T cells in alopecia areata. Data came from immunoSEQ multiplex PCR; TCRdb stores just in-frame clones and leaves some out. The data hold 150,000 to 200,000 clones, with roughly 60% observed a single time. This specimen was CD4+ T cells sorted from blood, taken at week 24, from a patient treated with tofacitinib. The receptor source for this set is a human donor with alopecia areata. The CDR3 runs from the conserved cysteine through the conserved F or W. Each record gives: V gene, D gene, clone size, J gene, CDR3 DNA, CDR3 protein. D genes are given only for firm matches. Clone size, where shown, is once, few, many, or a class for clones that have expanded.

>TRBV29-1|TRBD1|few|TRBJ1-2
TGCGGCGGGTCCGCGGGACAGAACTATGGCTACACCTTC
CGGSAGQNYGYTF
>TRBV25-1|TRBD1|once|TRBJ1-5
TGTGCCAGTAAAGGACAGGGCAATCAGCCCCAGCATTTT
CASKGQGNQPQHF
>TRBV7-8|TRBD1|NA|TRBJ1-2
TGTGCCAGCAGTCCGGACAGGAGCTACTATGGCTACACCTTC
CASSPDRSYYGYTF
>TRBV5-4|TRBD2|NA|TRBJ2-5
TGTGCCAGCAGCTCAAAAACTAGCGGGGGATACCAAGAGACCCAGTACTTC
CASSSKTSGGYQETQYF
>TRBV30|TRBD1|NA|TRBJ1-5
TGTGCCTGGAGAGTTGACAGGGATCAGCCCCAGCATTTT
CAWRVDRDQPQHF
>TRBV29-1|NA|NA|TRBJ2-1
TGCAGCGTTGAAGTTGGTCAGGGTGAAAGGCAGTTCTTC
CSVEVGQGERQFF
>TRBV30|TRBD2|few|TRBJ2-5
TGTGCCTGGCGAATTAGCGGGGGGGCACAAGAGACCCAGTACTTC
CAWRISGGAQETQYF
>TRBV7-6|NA|NA|TRBJ2-3
TGTGCCAGCAGCCTACTCATGCGCACAGATACGCAGTATTTT
CASSLLMRTDTQYF
>TRBV19|TRBD1|few|TRBJ1-2
TGTGCCAGTAGTATACTTTACAGGGGCGACTATGGCTACACCTTC
CASSILYRGDYGYTF
>TRBV4-3|NA|few|TRBJ1-6
TGCGCCAGCAGCCAAGACTACAGGGAGACTTCACCCCTCCACTTT
CASSQDYRETSPLHF
>TRBV2|NA|NA|TRBJ2-7
TGTGCCAGCAGCGGAATAGGCGCCGATCAGTACTTC
CASSGIGADQYF
>TRBV9|NA|NA|TRBJ2-1
TGTGCCAGCAGCGTATATGGAGTCAATGAGCAGTTCTTC
CASSVYGVNEQFF
>TRBV7-2|TRBD1|NA|TRBJ1-2
TGTGCCAGCAGCTTAGAATCCCTTAGGGGGCGGCAGCTATATGGCTACACCTTC
CASSLESLRGRQLYGYTF
>TRBV14|NA|NA|TRBJ1-6
TGTGCCAGCAGCCAAGGGGGAACGAGTTCACCCCTCCACTTT
CASSQGGTSSPLHF
>TRBV5-1|NA|NA|TRBJ1-1
TGCGCCAGCAGCTTGGCCTCCCAGACGGGCACTGAAGCTTTCTTT
CASSLASQTGTEAFF
>TRBV11-2|NA|NA|TRBJ1-1
TGTGCCAGCAGCTTCCGGGGGGCCTCCCCCTTT
CASSFRGASPF
>TRBV19|TRBD1|NA|TRBJ1-2
TGTGCCAGTACGCCGGGATGGGACAGGGAGCATGGCTACACCTTC
CASTPGWDREHGYTF
>TRBV28|TRBD1|NA|TRBJ1-5
TGTGCCAGCAGTTCCCGGGACAGGAATCAGCCCCAGCATTTT
CASSSRDRNQPQHF
>TRBV9|TRBD1|NA|TRBJ1-1
TGTGCCAGCAGGAGAAGCGGGACAGGGAACACTGAAGCTTTCTTT
CASRRSGTGNTEAFF
>TRBV25-1|NA|NA|TRBJ1-6
TGTGCCAGCAGTTGGTCAGGGAAGAATTCACCCCTCCACTTT
CASSWSGKNSPLHF
>TRBV6-5|NA|NA|TRBJ2-3
TGTGCCAGCAGTCCCGGACTCATCACAGATACGCAGTATTTT
CASSPGLITDTQYF
>TRBV29-1|NA|NA|TRBJ2-5
TGCAGCGTTGCGGTAGAAGAGACCCAGTACTTC
CSVAVEETQYF
>TRBV29-1|NA|few|TRBJ1-2
TGCAGCGTCTGGGAGGGCTATGGCTACACCTTC
CSVWEGYGYTF
>TRBV9|NA|once|TRBJ2-4
TGTGCCAGCAGCGTACCCCATCACGGTGTTGTAGGGGCCAAAAACATTCAGTACTTC
CASSVPHHGVVGAKNIQYF
>TRBV10-1|TRBD2|NA|TRBJ2-1
TGCGCCAGCAGTGAAGCCGCGGGGGGGTACAATGAGCAGTTCTTC
CASSEAAGGYNEQFF
>TRBV7-9|NA|few|TRBJ2-1
TGTGCCAGCAGCTTAACACTAGGAGGGGTCGATGAGCAGTTCTTC
CASSLTLGGVDEQFF
>TRBV5-6|TRBD1|NA|TRBJ2-2
TGTGCCAGCAGCTTGGGGACAGGAGAAATCGTATCCGGGGAGCTGTTTTTT
CASSLGTGEIVSGELFF
>TRBV2|NA|NA|TRBJ2-2
TGTGCCAGCAGTTCGGACAGCGGGGAGCTGTTTTTT
CASSSDSGELFF
>TRBV29-1|NA|NA|TRBJ2-7
TGCAGCGCTAACCTCGTCGGATACGAGCAGTACTTC
CSANLVGYEQYF
>TRBV4-3|TRBD2|NA|TRBJ2-7
TGCGCCAGCAGCCAGGGGAGGGTTACAACCTACGAGCAGTACTTC
CASSQGRVTTYEQYF
>TRBV19|NA|few|TRBJ2-2
TGTGCCAGTAGTATGACAGGACGAGGCAACACCGGGGAGCTGTTTTTT
CASSMTGRGNTGELFF
>TRBV10-3|TRBD2|NA|TRBJ2-3
TGTGCCATCAGGGACGGACTAGCGGGGACAGATACGCAGTATTTT
CAIRDGLAGTDTQYF
>TRBV25-1|NA|NA|TRBJ2-2
TGTGCCAGCCGGGGACATGGGGGCGGGGAGCTGTTTTTT
CASRGHGGGELFF
>TRBV19|NA|NA|TRBJ2-2
TGTGCCAGTAGTCGGCCTACGGGGGACACCGGGGAGCTGTTTTTT
CASSRPTGDTGELFF
>TRBV7-8|NA|NA|TRBJ2-6
TGTGCCAGCAGCTCGGTAGGGACTGGGGCCAACGTCCTGACTTTC
CASSSVGTGANVLTF
>TRBV5-1|TRBD2|NA|TRBJ2-5
TGCGCCAGCAGCTTGGGAGGGACTAGCTCTGAGACCCAGTACTTC
CASSLGGTSSETQYF
>TRBV29-1|NA|few|TRBJ2-5
TGCAGCGTAGTGTCGGCGAGGGACGTGACCCAGTACTTC
CSVVSARDVTQYF
>TRBV7-2|NA|NA|TRBJ2-3
TGTGCCAGCAGCCCCTTAGGAGGGACGGGGGATACGCAGTATTTT
CASSPLGGTGDTQYF
>TRBV5-1|NA|few|TRBJ2-4
TGCGCCAGCAGCTTGGACAGCCAAAACATTCAGTACTTC
CASSLDSQNIQYF
>TRBV5-1|NA|NA|TRBJ2-7
TGCGCCAGCAGCCCGGTGGGGAATGAGCAGTACTTC
CASSPVGNEQYF
>TRBV10-3|NA|NA|TRBJ1-2
TGTGCCATCACCCCGATAGATGACAGGAATGGCTACACCTTC
CAITPIDDRNGYTF
>TRBV7-9|TRBD2|few|TRBJ2-2
TGTGCCAGCAGCTTAGCGCTTTCGGCGGGAGACACCGGGGAGCTGTTTTTT
CASSLALSAGDTGELFF
>TRBV25-1|NA|NA|TRBJ1-6
TGTGCCAGCAGTGAGGTGATCTATAATTCACCCCTCCACTTT
CASSEVIYNSPLHF
>TRBV6-6|NA|NA|TRBJ1-2
TGTGCCAGCAGCCCAGAGAACTATGGCTACACCTTC
CASSPENYGYTF
>TRBV28|TRBD1|NA|TRBJ1-5
TGTGCCAGCATCAACAGGGGGCCTAGCAATCAGCCCCAGCATTTT
CASINRGPSNQPQHF
>TRBV29-1|TRBD1|few|TRBJ1-1
TGCAGCTGGACAGGGGTGAACACTGAAGCTTTCTTT
CSWTGVNTEAFF
>TRBV6-6|NA|NA|TRBJ2-5
TGTGCCAGCAGTTACTCCCTCAGAGAGACCCAGTACTTC
CASSYSLRETQYF
>TRBV28|NA|NA|TRBJ2-5
TGTGCCAGCAGTTTAGAAAGGGTGGGGGAGACCCAGTACTTC
CASSLERVGETQYF